These 8 T cell receptor beta chains originate from one sample sequenced in a study of blood T cell repertoires in COVID-19 (dated by TCRdb to the early 2020s). Library preparation employed the immunoSEQ multiplex PCR assay. The table was pulled from immuneACCESS by TCRdb, which kept in-frame rearrangements only. Such tables lose some clones; where checked, under half of the loss comes from unresolved V genes, and the rest has no known cause. The sample table lists about 160,000 clones, roughly 77% of them with a count of one. Roughly 10% of the sample belongs to the ten largest clones. The sample was peripheral blood. These receptors all come from a human donor in a cohort sampled during active COVID-19.

This sequence joins TRBV7-8 and TRBJ2-2; 10 bases match TRBD2. CDR3 length equals 17 residues. CDR1 is SGHVS, CDR2 FQNEAQ, per germline. V dropped 5 bases and J dropped 3; count of bases not matched to a gene: 9. The CDR3 DNA follows: TGTGCCAGCAGCCAACCGGTTCTAGCGGGGGACACCGGGGAGCTGTTTTTT. Protein sequence: CASSQPVLAGDTGELFF.

The genes are TRBV4-2 and TRBJ1-1; D is perhaps TRBD1 (5 bases). The CDR3 consists of 14 residues. Between the trimmed V and J ends, which lost 4 bases and 0 bases, there was a span of 9 bases. CDR1 is LGHNA, CDR2 YNFKEQ, per germline. CDR3 protein: CASSPQGLNTEAFF. The CDR3 DNA reads TGTGCCAGCAGCCCGCAGGGATTGAACACTGAAGCTTTCTTT.

A single count supports this clone. The rearrangement joins TRBV19 to TRBJ2-7; D not resolved. In germline, CDR1 is LNHDA, CDR2 SQIVND (reference sequence). This CDR3 is 14 amino acids long. Between the trimmed V and J ends, which lost 2 bases and 6 bases, there was a span of 14 bases. This chain's CDR3 is CASSISGLEREQYF. CDR3 bases: TGTGCCAGTAGTATAAGTGGCTTGGAGCGCGAGCAGTACTTC.

The chain has TRBV7-3 and TRBJ2-1; 9 bases are a match to TRBD1. Germline V gene sequence: CDR1 SGHTA, CDR2 FQGTGA. CDR3 size: 13 residues. J gave up 10 bases and V 4 bases, and 5 bases lay outside the gene matches. The CDR3 loop reads CASSSGTGLEQFF. CDR3 bases: TGTGCCAGCAGCTCCGGGACAGGGTTGGAGCAGTTCTTC.

This chain uses TRBV6-2 or TRBV6-3 with TRBJ2-5, with 8 bases aligning to TRBD2. The CDR3 extends over 14 amino acids. The V gene end was trimmed by 5 bases and the J gene end by 1 base; junction bases not matched to a gene: 3. Germline V gives CDR1 MNHEY, CDR2 SVGEGT. The CDR3 region has the DNA TGTGCCAGCAGTACTGGGACTAGCCAAGAGACCCAGTACTTC. Translated: CASSTGTSQETQYF.

This clone was counted a few times. The chain joins TRBV4-1 to TRBJ2-7; a possible D gene is TRBD2 (6 bases). Germline loops: CDR1 MGHRA, CDR2 YSYEKL. The CDR3 spans 15 residues. Between the trimmed V and J ends, which lost 1 base and 0 bases, there was a span of 10 bases. The CDR3 DNA sequence: TGCGCCAGCAGCCAAGGGTCCGGGGGCTCCTACGAGCAGTACTTC. Amino acids: CASSQGSGGSYEQYF.

V is TRBV7-9 and J is TRBJ1-4; D is ambiguous. The V end was cut by 6 bases, the J end by 1 base, with 12 bases between. The CDR3 loop spans 15 amino acids. Germline CDR1 reads SEHNR; CDR2 reads FQNEAQ (reference sequence). The CDR3 DNA reads as TGTGCCAGCAGTTCCCGAGAGAGAACTAATGAAAAACTGTTTTTT. This sequence encodes CASSSRERTNEKLFF.

This rearrangement joins TRBV6-5 to TRBJ1-3; D is ambiguous. The CDR3 consists of 14 residues. The germline V gene encodes CDR1 MNHEY and CDR2 SVGAGI. V dropped 6 bases and J dropped 4 bases, with 13 bases sitting between them. Here the CDR3 reads CASRRLARGNTIYF. The CDR3 DNA is TGTGCCAGCAGAAGGTTAGCGAGAGGAAACACCATATATTTT.